The 16 T cell receptor beta chains below all came from one sample that was sequenced in a study of T cell responses to AZD1222 COVID-19 vaccine. The repertoire was sequenced with immunoSEQ multiplex PCR; TCRdb's copy has only in-frame clones and lacks some. Here the sample spans about 200,000 clones, 80% to 95% being singletons. Here the sequenced sample was peripheral blood, taken 28 days after the second AZD1222 dose. The receptors were sampled from an adult who received the AZD1222 COVID-19 vaccine.

Only one count was recorded for this clone. This chain links TRBV2 with TRBJ1-2, with D perhaps matching TRBD1 (6 bases). Between the trimmed V and J ends, which lost 7 bases and 3 bases, there was a span of 24 bases. Looked up from germline, CDR1 is SNHLY and CDR2 is FYNNEI. The CDR3 covers 17 residues. Written as DNA, the CDR3 is TGTGCCAGCACGTGGTGGGGGGAACAGGGATGGGACTATGGCTACACCTTC. Translation gives CASTWWGEQGWDYGYTF.

The chain recombines TRBV14 with TRBJ1-6; no reliable D call. The CDR3 consists of 12 residues. V dropped 1 base and J dropped 13 bases, with 8 bases sitting between them. Germline V gene sequence: CDR1 SGHDN, CDR2 FVKESK. The CDR3 DNA follows: TGTGCCAGCAGCCAAGGTGGACTCCCCCTCCACTTT. Amino acid sequence: CASSQGGLPLHF.

The chain is built from TRBV27 and TRBJ2-3; 12 nucleotides line up with TRBD1. The CDR3 contains 15 residues. CDR1 and CDR2 from the germline V gene are MNHEY and SMNVEV (reference sequence). Losses at the gene ends were 4 bases for V and 5 bases for J; bases not matched to a gene: 4. DNA of the CDR3: TGTGCCAGCAGTTCCGGGACAGGGGGCAGAGATACGCAGTATTTT. This encodes CASSSGTGGRDTQYF.

V and J are TRBV27 and TRBJ1-2, with TRBD1 matching over 7 bases. The V gene end was trimmed by 5 bases and the J gene end by 6 bases; junction bases not matched to a gene: 3. Germline V lookup: CDR1 MNHEY, CDR2 SMNVEV (reference sequence). This CDR3 is built from 12 residues. The CDR3 is CASSDRVDGYTF. Written as DNA, the CDR3 is TGTGCCAGCAGTGACAGGGTCGATGGCTACACCTTC.

CDR3 in amino acids: CASSLMGRVNTEAFF. The CDR3 DNA follows: TGTGCCAGCAGCTTAATGGGCAGGGTGAACACTGAAGCTTTCTTT. The V and J genes are TRBV7-8 and TRBJ1-1; a possible D gene is TRBD1 (5 bases). The V gene lost 2 bases and the J gene lost 0 bases, with 10 bases spanning the gap. Germline V gene lookup returns CDR1 SGHVS and CDR2 FQNEAQ. CDR3 length: 15 amino acids.

This clone came up once. This chain links TRBV2 with TRBJ2-2; D gene unclear. CDR3 size: 13 residues. The V end was cut by 3 bases, the J end by 4 bases, with 6 bases between. Germline CDR1 and CDR2: SNHLY and FYNNEI. CDR3 nucleotides: TGTGCCAGCAGTGACACAACCACCGGGGAGCTGTTTTTT. Protein sequence: CASSDTTTGELFF.

This chain joins TRBV7-9 and TRBJ2-5, with 8 positions matching TRBD2. The CDR3 runs 16 residues. Per the germline V gene, CDR1 is SEHNR and CDR2 is FQNEAQ (reference sequence). Germline trimming cut 5 bases from V and 5 bases from J; bases unmatched to any gene: 13. CDR3 residues: CASSHGLTSALETQYF. CDR3 nucleotide sequence: TGTGCCAGCAGCCACGGGCTGACTAGCGCACTGGAGACCCAGTACTTC.

This chain joins TRBV11-3 and TRBJ2-6; D may be TRBD1 or TRBD2 (6 bases each). Germline values: CDR1 SGHNT, CDR2 YENEEA. The CDR3 runs to 18 residues. V lost 0 bases, J lost 0 bases, and 12 bases lay in between. The CDR3 coding sequence is TGTGCCAGCAGCTTAGATGGGGGGCGTCGCTCTGGGGCCAACGTCCTGACTTTC. This codes for CASSLDGGRRSGANVLTF.

V gene TRBV9 combines with J gene TRBJ2-5, with D uncertain. The CDR3 spans 13 residues. Between the trimmed V and J ends, which lost 3 bases and 2 bases, there was a span of 8 bases. CDR1 is SGDLS and CDR2 is YYNGEE in the germline V gene. This CDR3 is CASSGRPQETQYF. The CDR3 DNA follows: TGTGCCAGCAGCGGCAGGCCGCAAGAGACCCAGTACTTC.

The chain carries TRBV10-3 and TRBJ1-3; D is uncertain. CDR1 is ENHRY, CDR2 SYGVKD, per germline. V was shortened by 2 bases and J by 0 bases, with 8 bases between the two germline ends. This CDR3 is 15 amino acids long. CDR3 in DNA: TGTGCCATCAGTGAGGTTCCCGGCTCTGGAAACACCATATATTTT. It yields the protein CAISEVPGSGNTIYF.

J is TRBJ2-7 and V is TRBV7-9, with D perhaps matching TRBD2 (6 bases). Trimming took off 5 bases at V and 3 bases at J, with 23 bases between the two ends. There are 17 residues in the CDR3. Per the germline V gene, CDR1 is SEHNR and CDR2 is FQNEAQ (reference sequence). In DNA form, the CDR3 reads TGTGCCAGCAGCACAAATCATGGGCGGGACGGGTACTACGAGCAGTACTTC. This gives the protein CASSTNHGRDGYYEQYF.

The chain carries TRBV6-6 and TRBJ2-1; 8 nucleotides align to TRBD2. This CDR3 spans 15 amino acids. Trimming at V came to 5 bases and at J to 8 bases, leaving 11 bases not matched to a gene. Germline CDR1 reads MNHNY; CDR2 reads SVGAGI (reference sequence). DNA for the CDR3: TGTGCCAGCAGTAACGGACTAGCAGGAACACATGAGCAGTTCTTC. Translation: CASSNGLAGTHEQFF.

The V gene is TRBV3-1 (or the pseudogene TRBV3-2), the J gene TRBJ2-2, with TRBD2 as a possible D gene (6 bases). The V gene's germline CDR1 is LGHDT and CDR2 YNNKEL (reference sequence). This CDR3 is 16 amino acids long. The germline V and J ends were trimmed by 4 bases and 5 bases, with 17 bases remaining between them. Written as DNA, the CDR3 is TGTGCCAGCAGCCCCAATGGGGGACTCGGGACCGGGGAGCTGTTTTTT. Translating it yields CASSPNGGLGTGELFF.

This clone appeared a single time. This rearrangement joins TRBV4-1 to TRBJ1-1; tentative D call: TRBD1 (5 bases). The CDR3 has 13 amino acids. The V and J ends lost 5 bases and 0 bases respectively, with 7 bases between them. CDR1 and CDR2 from the germline V gene are MGHRA and YSYEKL. Here the CDR3 reads CASSTQVNTEAFF. The CDR3 nucleotides are TGCGCCAGCAGCACACAGGTGAACACTGAAGCTTTCTTT.

This clone was found once. This chain uses TRBV5-6 with TRBJ2-3, with D maybe TRBD1 (5 bases). V was trimmed by 2 bases and J by 2 bases, leaving 15 bases between them. The CDR3 totals 16 residues. Germline CDR1 reads SGHDT; CDR2 reads YYEEEE. CDR3 coding DNA: TGTGCCAGCAGCTTAATTTCAGGGTCCTCCACAGATACGCAGTATTTT. It is translated as CASSLISGSSTDTQYF.

The chain recombines TRBV27 with TRBJ2-1, with D possibly being TRBD1 or TRBD2 (6 bases each). The CDR3 spans 15 residues. Germline V lookup: CDR1 MNHEY, CDR2 SMNVEV (reference sequence). V was pared by 1 base and J by 2 bases, with 9 bases between. The CDR3 nucleotides read TGTGCCAGCAGTTTATTAGGGGGGACCTACAATGAGCAGTTCTTC. It codes for CASSLLGGTYNEQFF.